One and the same sample provided the 5 T cell receptor beta chains below, sequenced in a study of blood T cell repertoires in COVID-19. The table came from immunoSEQ multiplex PCR; TCRdb's copy has only in-frame clones and leaves some out. The sample includes roughly 120,000 clones, roughly nine tenths of them seen just once. The sequencing input was peripheral blood. The receptors originated from a man aged 55 to 70 with COVID-19, enrolled during active disease.

V gene TRBV4-2 combines with J gene TRBJ1-6, with a tentative D call TRBD1 (6 bases). Trimming pared 2 bases from V and 5 bases from J, leaving 19 bases between. The CDR3 totals 18 residues. Germline V CDR1 and CDR2: LGHNA, YNFKEQ. This chain's CDR3 is CASSQPGGRTADNSPLHF. DNA for the CDR3: TGTGCCAGCAGCCAACCAGGTGGTAGGACAGCGGATAATTCACCCCTCCACTTT.

The gene calls are TRBV18 and TRBJ2-7; the match to TRBD1 covers 7 bases. Germline CDR1 KGHSH, CDR2 LQKENI. The CDR3 length is 13 residues. Germline trimming cut 4 bases from V and 5 bases from J; bases unmatched to any gene: 5. CDR3 sequence: CASSLETGHEQYF. CDR3 in DNA: TGTGCCAGCTCACTGGAGACAGGGCACGAGCAGTACTTC.

This chain uses TRBV12-3 or TRBV12-4 with TRBJ2-7; D possibly corresponds to TRBD1 (5 bases). Between the trimmed V and J ends, which lost 8 bases and 11 bases, there was a span of 22 bases. CDR3 length: 13 amino acids. CDR3 in DNA: TGTGCCAGCGGCCTTATGGACATTGGAGACGAGTACTTC. Its protein is CASGLMDIGDEYF.

This clone came up once. This chain links TRBV11-2 with TRBJ2-7, with TRBD2 matching 7 bases. The length of the CDR3 is 14 residues. Germline V gene data show CDR1 as SGHAT and CDR2 as FQNNGV. Unmatched junction bases numbered 5, after V lost 4 bases and J lost 2 bases. The CDR3 region is CASSSVTSTYEQYF. CDR3 sequence (DNA): TGTGCCAGCAGCTCTGTGACTAGCACCTACGAGCAGTACTTC.

J is TRBJ1-1 and V is TRBV19, with 7 bases lining up with TRBD1. From germline, CDR1 is LNHDA and CDR2 SQIVND (reference sequence). The V and J ends lost 6 bases and 4 bases, in that order; junction bases with no gene match: 8. This CDR3 is built from 14 residues. CDR3 amino acids: CASSTGTELTEAFF. The DNA for the CDR3 is TGTGCCAGTAGCACCGGGACAGAACTCACTGAAGCTTTCTTT.